A single T cell receptor (beta chain) is shown here with its context. Study processing details: By means of reference gene primer amplification, nucleated cell counts were estimated. Assay: immunoSEQ multiplex PCR; the TCRdb copy retains only in-frame clones and omits some. From that table come the V and J calls and clone size; the DNA was used to work out D and trimming. The sample comprises some 300,000 clones, 85% to 90% of which are singletons, and 6.3% rests with the top ten. The data are from a study of blood T cell repertoires in COVID-19. For the study at large: The origin of the acute and convalescent COVID-19 samples was the United States, Italy and Spain. Nucleic acid was either cDNA or gDNA, and it came from T cells, B-cell-depleted T cells, or PBMCs.

Enrolment of Seattle patients took place during active infection, and they were followed longitudinally. This CDR3 is 13 amino acids long. Looked up from germline, CDR1 is ENHRY and CDR2 is SYGVKD. V gave up 6 bases and J gave up 4 bases; unmatched junction bases: 5. The receptor was isolated from a woman aged 45-65 years with COVID-19, enrolled during active disease. This chain uses TRBV10-3 with TRBJ2-5; 7 bases match TRBD2. Sample: peripheral blood. CDR3 protein: CAISVTSVETQYF. CDR3 nucleotides: TGTGCCATCAGCGTCACTAGCGTAGAGACCCAGTACTTC.